These T cell receptor beta chains were read from a single sample in a study of Ad26.COV2.S vaccination and SARS-CoV-2 variants. Method: immunoSEQ multiplex PCR; TCRdb's copy keeps in-frame clones and lacks some. The sample has around 340,000 clones, about 87% seen once; the top ten hold approximately 5.9%. The sample in question was peripheral blood, obtained in a trial of Ad26.COV2.S vaccine versus placebo. The receptors were sampled from a person aged 18 to 59 who received the Ad26.COV2.S COVID-19 vaccine or a placebo. CDR3s include the opening cysteine and the closing phenylalanine or tryptophan. A D gene is named only where the DNA matches it firmly.

d_gene	v_gene	j_gene	CDR3aa
TRBD1	TRBV30	TRBJ1-1	CAWSAPRGFTEAFF
NA	TRBV25-1	TRBJ1-6	CASRWGDNNSPLHF
NA	TRBV28	TRBJ2-1	CASSLRGTGGDEQFF
NA	TRBV6-6	TRBJ1-5	CASSYQAGHEPQHF
NA	TRBV4-2	TRBJ2-1	CASSQFQGGAGVAHNEQFF
NA	TRBV7-8	TRBJ1-5	CASSLARKRPQHF
NA	TRBV11-3	TRBJ1-1	CASSLSGKNTEAFF
NA	TRBV2	TRBJ2-3	CASKVGTMRTDTQYF
TRBD2	TRBV6-2/TRBV6-3	TRBJ2-1	CASSVRGLAGYNEQFF
TRBD1	TRBV5-4	TRBJ1-4	CASSYKGQGSEKLFF
NA	TRBV4-3	TRBJ2-3	CASSQETGRSTDTQYF